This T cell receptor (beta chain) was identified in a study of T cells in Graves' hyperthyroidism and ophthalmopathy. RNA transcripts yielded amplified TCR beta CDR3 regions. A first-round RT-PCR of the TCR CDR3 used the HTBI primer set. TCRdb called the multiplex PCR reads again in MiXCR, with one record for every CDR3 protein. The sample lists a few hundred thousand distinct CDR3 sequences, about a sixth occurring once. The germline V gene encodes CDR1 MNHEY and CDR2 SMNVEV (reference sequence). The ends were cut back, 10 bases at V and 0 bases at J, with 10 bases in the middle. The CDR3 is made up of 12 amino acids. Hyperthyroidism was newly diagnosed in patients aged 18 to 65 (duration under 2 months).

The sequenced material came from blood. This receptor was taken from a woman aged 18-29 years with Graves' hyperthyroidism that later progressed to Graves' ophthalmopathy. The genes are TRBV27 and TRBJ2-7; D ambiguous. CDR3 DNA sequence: TGTGCCACCGGCCTAGGCTCCTACGAGCAGTACTTC. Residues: CATGLGSYEQYF.